This is a list of T cell receptor beta chains from one sample in a study of identical twins. TCRdb independently ran MiXCR on the 5' RACE reads; one entry per CDR3 protein. The table lists about 660,000 distinct CDR3 sequences, 8.5% to 9.5% of them singletons. The same data also went into a second study, on yellow fever vaccine responses in identical twins.

The sequenced material came from PBMCs. Receptors originate from a woman aged 18-29 years in good health. Both conserved end residues are part of each CDR3. D genes are given only for firm matches. The size of a clone is reported for some rows only, either as once, few or many, or as a class for expanded clones.

CDR3 protein,CDR3 DNA,clone size,D gene,V gene,J gene
CASMAPGTSGGAEQFF,TGTGCCAGCATGGCCCCCGGGACTAGCGGGGGGGCTGAGCAGTTCTTC,few,TRBD2,TRBV6-1,TRBJ2-1
CSAQRQGSTDTQYF,TGCAGTGCCCAGCGACAGGGCAGCACAGATACGCAGTATTTT,few,TRBD1,TRBV20-1,TRBJ2-3
CASSKGGRDGRGSYEQYF,TGTGCCAGCAGCAAAGGGGGTAGGGACGGCAGGGGTTCCTACGAGCAGTACTTC,many,.,TRBV21-1,TRBJ2-7
CSVEAPRMGSYEQYF,TGCAGCGTTGAAGCCCCCCGAATGGGATCCTACGAGCAGTACTTC,many,.,TRBV29-1,TRBJ2-7
CASSLPTPNTGELFF,TGCGCCAGCAGCTTGCCGACACCTAACACCGGGGAGCTGTTTTTT,few,.,TRBV5-1,TRBJ2-2
CASSFPNRDISYEQYF,TGTGCCAGCAGCTTTCCCAATCGGGACATCTCCTACGAGCAGTACTTC,few,.,TRBV7-9,TRBJ2-7
CASSFRDGLNTEAFF,TGTGCCAGCAGCTTCCGGGACGGGTTGAACACTGAAGCTTTCTTT,many,.,TRBV7-6,TRBJ1-1
CASSLATLAKNIQYF,TGTGCCAGCAGCTTAGCGACATTAGCCAAAAACATTCAGTACTTC,many,.,TRBV7-9,TRBJ2-4
CASSPLTSGIENEQFF,TGCGCCAGCAGCCCATTGACTAGCGGGATAGAGAATGAGCAGTTCTTC,.,TRBD2,TRBV4-3,TRBJ2-1
CASSWAGTENSNQPQHF,TGTGCCAGCAGTTGGGCCGGGACAGAGAATAGCAATCAGCCCCAGCATTTT,.,TRBD1,TRBV12-3/TRBV12-4,TRBJ1-5
CASSLTGWGRNSYEQYF,TGTGCCAGCAGCTTGACGGGTTGGGGACGGAACTCCTACGAGCAGTACTTC,few,.,TRBV7-9,TRBJ2-7
CASSDSGADTQYF,TGTGCCAGCAGTGACTCAGGGGCAGATACGCAGTATTTT,many,.,TRBV2,TRBJ2-3
CASSQTHFGVQYF,TGTGCCAGCAGCCAGACGCACTTCGGAGTGCAGTACTTC,.,.,TRBV3-1,TRBJ2-7
CASNRTSGKTYEQYF,TGTGCCAGCAACAGGACTAGCGGTAAAACCTACGAGCAGTACTTC,few,.,TRBV21-1,TRBJ2-7
CASHTGTYQETQYF,TGTGCCAGCCACACCGGGACATACCAAGAGACCCAGTACTTC,.,.,TRBV2,TRBJ2-5
CASSSRLWGDQPQHF,TGTGCCAGCAGCTCACGCCTGTGGGGAGATCAGCCCCAGCATTTT,.,.,TRBV7-2,TRBJ1-5
CASSMEGYSTDTQYF,TGTGCCAGTAGTATGGAGGGTTATAGCACAGATACGCAGTATTTT,.,.,TRBV19,TRBJ2-3
CASSVDPGGGVADTQYF,TGTGCCAGCAGCGTAGATCCCGGGGGGGGGGTGGCAGATACGCAGTATTTT,.,TRBD2,TRBV9,TRBJ2-3
CASSLEPGGSYTF,TGTGCCAGCAGCTTAGAACCGGGGGGGAGCTACACCTTC,.,.,TRBV7-9,TRBJ1-2
CASRPAGFVEKLFF,TGTGCCAGCAGGCCCGCAGGTTTTGTTGAAAAACTGTTTTTT,.,.,TRBV28,TRBJ1-4
CASGLGQAVTDTQYF,TGTGCCAGCGGCCTCGGACAAGCTGTCACAGATACGCAGTATTTT,.,.,TRBV28,TRBJ2-3
CALPGQGPHEQFF,TGTGCCTTACCGGGACAGGGGCCTCATGAGCAGTTCTTC,.,TRBD1,TRBV6-1,TRBJ2-1
CASSSGRHEQYF,TGTGCCAGCAGTTCGGGACGGCACGAGCAGTACTTC,.,.,TRBV28,TRBJ2-7
CASSARTSGIETQYF,TGTGCCAGCAGCGCTAGGACTAGCGGGATAGAGACCCAGTACTTC,few,TRBD2,TRBV7-2,TRBJ2-5
CASSLIPGLNTEAFF,TGTGCCAGCAGCTTGATTCCGGGTTTGAACACTGAAGCTTTCTTT,few,.,TRBV5-6,TRBJ1-1
CASSQSGDYNEQFF,TGTGCCAGCAGCCAAAGCGGGGACTACAATGAGCAGTTCTTC,many,TRBD2,TRBV16,TRBJ2-1
CASSVAGGRSGELFF,TGCGCCAGCAGCGTGGCAGGGGGCCGGTCCGGGGAGCTGTTTTTT,few,TRBD1,TRBV5-1,TRBJ2-2
CASSSNQGPQHF,TGTGCCAGCAGCTCCAACCAGGGGCCCCAGCATTTT,many,.,TRBV12-3/TRBV12-4,TRBJ1-5
CASSPQTSGRADEQFF,TGCGCCAGCAGCCCCCAGACTAGCGGGAGGGCCGATGAGCAGTTCTTC,many,TRBD2,TRBV4-3,TRBJ2-1
CATHRRGGALSYEQYF,TGTGCCACCCATCGACGCGGGGGGGCCTTATCCTACGAGCAGTACTTC,.,TRBD2,TRBV6-1,TRBJ2-7
CATSQQGLAGYEQYF,TGTGCCACCAGCCAGCAGGGACTAGCGGGGTACGAGCAGTACTTC,.,TRBD2,TRBV3-1,TRBJ2-7
CASSQELAGGELFF,TGTGCCAGCAGCCAAGAACTAGCGGGAGGGGAGCTGTTTTTT,.,TRBD2,TRBV14,TRBJ2-2
CASSYSGDTSGNTIYF,TGTGCCAGCAGTTACTCTGGGGACACATCTGGAAACACCATATATTTT,many,.,TRBV6-5,TRBJ1-3
CASSYYSGNTIYF,TGTGCCAGCAGCTACTACTCTGGAAACACCATATATTTT,.,.,TRBV28,TRBJ1-3
CASSLDLGGANTGELFF,TGTGCCAGCAGCTTAGATCTGGGGGGCGCGAACACCGGGGAGCTGTTTTTT,.,.,TRBV11-3,TRBJ2-2
CAWSLGTPKGEFF,TGTGCCTGGAGCCTCGGGACCCCTAAGGGGGAGTTCTTC,.,.,TRBV30,TRBJ2-1
CASELAGELFF,TGTGCCAGCGAGTTGGCCGGGGAGCTGTTTTTT,.,.,TRBV6-5,TRBJ2-2
CASSELGDSYNEQFF,TGTGCCAGCAGTGAATTGGGGGACTCCTACAATGAGCAGTTCTTC,few,.,TRBV25-1,TRBJ2-1
CASSQGWGEQYF,TGTGCCAGCAGCCAAGGCTGGGGCGAGCAGTACTTC,few,.,TRBV3-1,TRBJ2-7
CASSLDRGHAIQYF,TGTGCCAGCAGCTTAGACAGGGGGCATGCCATTCAGTACTTC,.,TRBD1,TRBV7-2,TRBJ2-4
CASSQGREDGYEQYF,TGCGCCAGCAGCCAAGGGCGGGAGGATGGCTACGAGCAGTACTTC,.,TRBD2,TRBV4-3,TRBJ2-7